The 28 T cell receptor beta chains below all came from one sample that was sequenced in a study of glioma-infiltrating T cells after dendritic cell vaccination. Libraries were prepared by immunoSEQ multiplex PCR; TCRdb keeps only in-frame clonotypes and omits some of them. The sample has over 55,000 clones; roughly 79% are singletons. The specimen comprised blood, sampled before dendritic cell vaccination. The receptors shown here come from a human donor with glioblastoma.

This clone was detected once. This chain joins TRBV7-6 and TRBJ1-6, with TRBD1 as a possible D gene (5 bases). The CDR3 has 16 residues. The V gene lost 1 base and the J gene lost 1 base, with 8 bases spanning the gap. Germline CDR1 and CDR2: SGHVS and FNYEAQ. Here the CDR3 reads CASSLVAGSYNSPLHF. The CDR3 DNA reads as TGTGCCAGCAGCTTAGTGGCAGGGTCCTATAATTCACCCCTCCACTTT.

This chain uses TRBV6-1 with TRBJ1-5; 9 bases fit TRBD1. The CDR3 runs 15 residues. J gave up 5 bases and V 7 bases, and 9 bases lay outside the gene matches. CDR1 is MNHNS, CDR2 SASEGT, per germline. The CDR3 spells CASNRDGTGYQPQHF. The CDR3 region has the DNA TGTGCCAGCAACCGCGACGGGACAGGGTATCAGCCCCAGCATTTT.

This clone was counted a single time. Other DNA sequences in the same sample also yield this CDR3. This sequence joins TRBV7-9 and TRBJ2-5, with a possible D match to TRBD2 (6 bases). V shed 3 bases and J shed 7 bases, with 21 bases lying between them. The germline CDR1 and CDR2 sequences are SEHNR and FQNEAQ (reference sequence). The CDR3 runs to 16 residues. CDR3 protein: CASSLGLLAVPGTQYF. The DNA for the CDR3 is TGTGCCAGCAGCTTGGGGTTACTAGCCGTCCCGGGGACCCAGTACTTC.

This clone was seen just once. CDR3 protein: CASSLVLGGGYGYTF. CDR3 nucleotide sequence: TGTGCCAGCAGCTTGGTCCTGGGCGGGGGCTATGGCTACACCTTC. The V gene is TRBV5-6, the J gene TRBJ1-2, with D possibly being TRBD1 (5 bases). CDR3 length equals 15 residues. CDR1 and CDR2 (germline): SGHDT, YYEEEE. V lost 0 bases to trimming and J lost 4 bases, with 13 bases between them.

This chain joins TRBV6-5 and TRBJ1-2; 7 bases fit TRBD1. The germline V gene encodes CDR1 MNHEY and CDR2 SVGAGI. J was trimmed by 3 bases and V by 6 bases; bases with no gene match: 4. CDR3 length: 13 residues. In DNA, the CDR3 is TGTGCCAGCAGACCGGGACAGCACTATGGCTACACCTTC. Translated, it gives CASRPGQHYGYTF.

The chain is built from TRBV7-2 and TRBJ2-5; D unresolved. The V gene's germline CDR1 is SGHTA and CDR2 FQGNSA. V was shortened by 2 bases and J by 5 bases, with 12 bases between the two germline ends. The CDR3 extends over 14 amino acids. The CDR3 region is CASSLSPVRETQYF. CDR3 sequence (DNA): TGTGCCAGCAGCTTAAGTCCGGTTCGGGAGACCCAGTACTTC.

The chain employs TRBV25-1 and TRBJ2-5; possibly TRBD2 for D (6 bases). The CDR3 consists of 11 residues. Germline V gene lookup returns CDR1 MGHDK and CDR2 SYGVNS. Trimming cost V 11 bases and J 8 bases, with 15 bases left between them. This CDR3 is CAASPGGTQYF. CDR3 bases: TGTGCCGCATCCCCCGGGGGAACCCAGTACTTC.

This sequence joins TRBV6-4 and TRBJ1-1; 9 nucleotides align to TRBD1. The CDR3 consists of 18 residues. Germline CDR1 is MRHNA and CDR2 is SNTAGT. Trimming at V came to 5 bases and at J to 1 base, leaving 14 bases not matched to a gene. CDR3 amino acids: CASSLWSLTGGKNTEAFF. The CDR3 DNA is TGTGCCAGCAGTTTATGGTCACTGACAGGGGGGAAGAACACTGAAGCTTTCTTT.

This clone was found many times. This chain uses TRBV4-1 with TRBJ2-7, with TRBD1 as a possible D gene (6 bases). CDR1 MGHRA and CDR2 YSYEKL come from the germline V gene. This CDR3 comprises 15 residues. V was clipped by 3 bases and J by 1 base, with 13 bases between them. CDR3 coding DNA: TGCGCCAGCAGCCAGTGGACAGATGATTCCTACGAGCAGTACTTC. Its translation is CASSQWTDDSYEQYF.

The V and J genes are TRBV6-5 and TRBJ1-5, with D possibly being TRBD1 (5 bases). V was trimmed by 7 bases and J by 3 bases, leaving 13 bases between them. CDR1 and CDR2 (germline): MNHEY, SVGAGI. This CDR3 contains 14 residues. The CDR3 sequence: CASKPGQYNQPQHF. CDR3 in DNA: TGTGCCAGCAAACCAGGGCAGTACAATCAGCCCCAGCATTTT.

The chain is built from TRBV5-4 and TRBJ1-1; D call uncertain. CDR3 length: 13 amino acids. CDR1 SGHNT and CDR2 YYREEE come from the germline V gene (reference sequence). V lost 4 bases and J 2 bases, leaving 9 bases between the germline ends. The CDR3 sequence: CASSISTNTEAFF. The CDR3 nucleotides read TGTGCCAGCAGCATCTCTACCAACACTGAAGCTTTCTTT. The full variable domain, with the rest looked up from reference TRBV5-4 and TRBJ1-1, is ETGVTQSPTHLIKTRGQQVTLRCSSQSGHNTVSWYQQALGQGPQFIFQYYREEENGRGNFPPRFSGLQFPNYSSELNVNALELDDSALYLCASSISTNTEAFFGQGTRLTVV.

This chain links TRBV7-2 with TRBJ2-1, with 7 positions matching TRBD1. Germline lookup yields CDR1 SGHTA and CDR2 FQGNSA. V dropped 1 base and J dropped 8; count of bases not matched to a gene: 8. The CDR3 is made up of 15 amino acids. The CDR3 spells CASSLVSGGRDEQFF. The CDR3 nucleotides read TGTGCCAGCAGCTTAGTTTCAGGGGGAAGGGATGAGCAGTTCTTC.

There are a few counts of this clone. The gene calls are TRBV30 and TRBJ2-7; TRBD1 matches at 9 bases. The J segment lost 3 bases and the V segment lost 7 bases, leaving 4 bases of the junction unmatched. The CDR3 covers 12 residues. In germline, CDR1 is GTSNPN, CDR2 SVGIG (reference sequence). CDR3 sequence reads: CASGQGSYEQYF. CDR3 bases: TGTGCCTCGGGACAGGGAAGCTACGAGCAGTACTTC.

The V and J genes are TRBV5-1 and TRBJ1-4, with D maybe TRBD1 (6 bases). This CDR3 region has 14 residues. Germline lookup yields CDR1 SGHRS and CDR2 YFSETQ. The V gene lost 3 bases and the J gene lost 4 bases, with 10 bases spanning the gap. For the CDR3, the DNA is TGCGCCAGCAGCTCAAGGGGGGGTAATGAAAAACTGTTTTTT. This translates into CASSSRGGNEKLFF.

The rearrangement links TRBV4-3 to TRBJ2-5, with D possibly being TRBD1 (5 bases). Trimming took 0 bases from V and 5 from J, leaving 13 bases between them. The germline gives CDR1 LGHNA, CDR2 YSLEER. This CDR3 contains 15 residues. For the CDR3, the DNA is TGCGCCAGCAGCCAAGATGGGGCAGATTGGGAGACCCAGTACTTC. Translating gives CASSQDGADWETQYF.

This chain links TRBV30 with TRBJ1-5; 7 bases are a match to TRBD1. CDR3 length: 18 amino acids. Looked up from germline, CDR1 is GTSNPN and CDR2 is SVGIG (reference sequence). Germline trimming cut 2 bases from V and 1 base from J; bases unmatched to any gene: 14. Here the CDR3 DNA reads TGTGCCTGGAGTCGGGCCCGGACAGGTTTGGCGAGCAATCAGCCCCAGCATTTT. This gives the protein CAWSRARTGLASNQPQHF.

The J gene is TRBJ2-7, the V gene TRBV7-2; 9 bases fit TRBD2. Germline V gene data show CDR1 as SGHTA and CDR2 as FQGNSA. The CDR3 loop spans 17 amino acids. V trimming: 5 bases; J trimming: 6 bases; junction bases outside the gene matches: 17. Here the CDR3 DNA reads TGTGCCAGCAGCCCCGGCTCCGGTTCAGCGGGGGGCTCCGAGCAGTACTTC. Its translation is CASSPGSGSAGGSEQYF. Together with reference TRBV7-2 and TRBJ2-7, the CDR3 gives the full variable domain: GAGVSQSPSNKVTEKGKDVELRCDPISGHTALYWYRQSLGQGLEFLIYFQGNSAPDKSGLPSDRFSAERTGGSVSTLTIQRTQQEDSAVYLCASSPGSGSAGGSEQYFGPGTRLTVT.

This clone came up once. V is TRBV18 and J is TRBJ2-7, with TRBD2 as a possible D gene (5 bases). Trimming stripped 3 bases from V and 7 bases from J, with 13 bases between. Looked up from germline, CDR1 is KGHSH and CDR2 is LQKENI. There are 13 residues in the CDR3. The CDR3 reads CASSPYTEGEQYF. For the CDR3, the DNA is TGTGCCAGCTCACCCTACACCGAGGGAGAGCAGTACTTC. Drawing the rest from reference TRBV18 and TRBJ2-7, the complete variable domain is NAGVMQNPRHLVRRRGQEARLRCSPMKGHSHVYWYRQLPEEGLKFMVYLQKENIIDESGMPKERFSAEFPKEGPSILRIQQVVRGDSAAYFCASSPYTEGEQYFGPGTRLTVT.

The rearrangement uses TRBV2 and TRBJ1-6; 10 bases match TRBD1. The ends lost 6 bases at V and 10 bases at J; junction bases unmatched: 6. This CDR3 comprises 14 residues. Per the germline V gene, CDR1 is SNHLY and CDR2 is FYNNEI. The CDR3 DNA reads TGTGCCAGCAGCCGGGACAGGGGCGGCTCACCCCTCCACTTT. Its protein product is CASSRDRGGSPLHF.

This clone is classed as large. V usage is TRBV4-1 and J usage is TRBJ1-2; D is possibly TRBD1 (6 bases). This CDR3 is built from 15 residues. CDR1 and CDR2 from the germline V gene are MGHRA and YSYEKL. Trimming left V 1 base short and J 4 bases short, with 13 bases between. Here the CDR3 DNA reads TGCGCCAGCAGCCAAGCCCGACAGGACCCCTATGGCTACACCTTC. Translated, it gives CASSQARQDPYGYTF.

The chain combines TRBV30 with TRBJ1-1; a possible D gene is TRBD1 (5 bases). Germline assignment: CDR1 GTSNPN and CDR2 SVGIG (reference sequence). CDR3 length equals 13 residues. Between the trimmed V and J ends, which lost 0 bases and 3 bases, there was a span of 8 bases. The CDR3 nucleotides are TGTGCCTGGAGTGTAAGCAGGGACACTGAAGCTTTCTTT. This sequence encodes CAWSVSRDTEAFF.

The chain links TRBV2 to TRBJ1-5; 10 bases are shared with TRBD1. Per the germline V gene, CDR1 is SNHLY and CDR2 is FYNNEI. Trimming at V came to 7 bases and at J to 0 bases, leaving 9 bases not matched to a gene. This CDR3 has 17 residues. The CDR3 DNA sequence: TGTGCCAGCACCGGGACAGGGGATATTAATAGCAATCAGCCCCAGCATTTT. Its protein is CASTGTGDINSNQPQHF.

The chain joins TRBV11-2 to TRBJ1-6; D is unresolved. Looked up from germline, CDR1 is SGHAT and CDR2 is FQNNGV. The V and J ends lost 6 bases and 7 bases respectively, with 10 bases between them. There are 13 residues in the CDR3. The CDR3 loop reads CASSRGLNSPLHF. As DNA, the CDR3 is TGTGCCAGCAGTCGGGGTTTGAATTCACCCCTCCACTTT.

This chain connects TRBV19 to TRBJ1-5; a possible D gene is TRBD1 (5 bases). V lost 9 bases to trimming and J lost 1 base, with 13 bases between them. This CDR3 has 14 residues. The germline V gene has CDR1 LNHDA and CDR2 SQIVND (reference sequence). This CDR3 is CASTSGISNQPQHF. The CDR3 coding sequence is TGTGCCAGCACCTCAGGGATAAGCAATCAGCCCCAGCATTTT.

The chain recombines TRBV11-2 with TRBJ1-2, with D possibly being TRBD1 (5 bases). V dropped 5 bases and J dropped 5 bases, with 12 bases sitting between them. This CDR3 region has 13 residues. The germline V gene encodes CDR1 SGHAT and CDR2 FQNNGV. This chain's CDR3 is CASSLGTLYGYTF. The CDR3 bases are TGTGCCAGCAGCCTCGGGACTCTATATGGCTACACCTTC.

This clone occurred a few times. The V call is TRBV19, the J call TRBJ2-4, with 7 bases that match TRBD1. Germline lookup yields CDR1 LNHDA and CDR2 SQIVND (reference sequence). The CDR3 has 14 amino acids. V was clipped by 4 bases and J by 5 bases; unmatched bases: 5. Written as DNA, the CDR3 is TGTGCCAGTAGTAGACATCAGGGGGAAAACATTCAGTACTTC. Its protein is CASSRHQGENIQYF.

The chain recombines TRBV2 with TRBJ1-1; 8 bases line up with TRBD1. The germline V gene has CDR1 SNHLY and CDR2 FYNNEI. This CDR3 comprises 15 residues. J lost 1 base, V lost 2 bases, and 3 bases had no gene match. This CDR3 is CASSERDRPNTEAFF. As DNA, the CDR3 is TGTGCCAGCAGTGAAAGGGACAGGCCGAACACTGAAGCTTTCTTT.

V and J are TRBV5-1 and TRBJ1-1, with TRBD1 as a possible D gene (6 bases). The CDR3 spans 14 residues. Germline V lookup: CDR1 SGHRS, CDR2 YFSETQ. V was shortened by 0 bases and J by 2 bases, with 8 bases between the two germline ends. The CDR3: CASSLGGQNTEAFF. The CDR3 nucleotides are TGCGCCAGCAGCTTGGGGGGGCAAAACACTGAAGCTTTCTTT.